This record covers a single T cell receptor beta chain. Antigen: not known. With baseline, cycle 4 day 1, and cycle 7 day 1 as timepoints, blood was sampled. The sample comes from a study of OX40 agonist ivuxolimab in advanced cancers. Overall study context: Cancers in dose escalation were hepatocellular, melanoma, renal cell and head and neck.

Study-wide points: Clonal expansion among partial responders at 0.1-3.0 mg/kg ranked near the lowest.

From germline, CDR1 is MGHRA and CDR2 YSYEKL. J was trimmed by 0 bases and V by 3 bases; bases with no gene match: 4. The CDR3 sequence is 15 residues long. The assay was immunoSEQ multiplex PCR, and TCRdb's table has in-frame clones only and misses some. Of tens of thousands of clones in the sample, about four fifths were seen once. The receptor was derived from an adult with an advanced solid tumor such as melanoma, head and neck, liver or kidney cancer. Material: CD4+ or CD8+ T cells sorted from blood, obtained in a trial of the OX40 agonist ivuxolimab. The V call is TRBV4-1, the J call TRBJ2-5; 7 positions agree with TRBD2. CDR3 in amino acids: CASSQAGVHQETQYF. In nucleotides, the CDR3 is TGCGCCAGCAGCCAGGCGGGGGTACACCAAGAGACCCAGTACTTC.